This record concerns one T cell receptor (beta chain) sequence. The record originates from a study of shared clonotypes between healthy human individuals. Generated by immunoSEQ multiplex PCR, the TCRdb table keeps only in-frame clones and is missing some. The data contain roughly 2,000,000 clones, about 95% of them singletons. CD8 cells classed as naive were CD45RO-negative and positively selected for CCR7, excluding terminally differentiated effector memory CD45RA+ cells. The clonotype was recovered from a man aged 18 to 35 in good health. The sequencing input was naive CD8+ T cells sorted from blood.

In DNA form, the CDR3 reads TGTGCCAGCAGTTACTCGCTTATAGCACAGGACGAAGCTTTCTTT. It specifies CASSYSLIAQDEAFF. The rearrangement links TRBV6-5 to TRBJ1-1, with D perhaps matching TRBD1 (5 bases). Trimming removed 0 bases from V and 8 bases from J, with 16 bases in between. CDR3 size: 15 residues. Germline V lookup: CDR1 MNHEY, CDR2 SVGAGI.